These T cell receptor beta chains were read from a single sample in a study of cytomegalovirus exposure and HLA in healthy donors. Method: immunoSEQ multiplex PCR; TCRdb's copy keeps in-frame clones and lacks some. In the table there are some 35,000 clones, 55% to 75% of which are singletons. Input material: PBMCs. These receptor sequences come from a man under 40 in good health and CMV-seronegative. Each CDR3 is given with its conserved first and last residue. The D gene is left open where the match is weak. Only part of the rows carry a size: once, few, many, or a class if the clone is expanded.

abundance: -
j_gene: TRBJ2-3
v_gene: TRBV12-5
d_gene: TRBD2
CDR3aa: CASGLGLAGRTDTQYF
CDR3nt: TGTGCTAGTGGTTTGGGACTAGCGGGCCGCACAGATACGCAGTATTTT

abundance: -
j_gene: TRBJ1-2
v_gene: TRBV6-6
d_gene: -
CDR3aa: CASLGGRQDGYTF
CDR3nt: TGTGCCAGCCTTGGCGGGAGGCAGGATGGCTACACCTTC

abundance: -
j_gene: TRBJ2-5
v_gene: TRBV18
d_gene: TRBD1
CDR3aa: CASSSRGQGTETQYF
CDR3nt: TGTGCCAGCTCATCCAGGGGACAGGGGACTGAGACCCAGTACTTC

abundance: -
j_gene: TRBJ2-2
v_gene: TRBV5-6
d_gene: -
CDR3aa: CASSIYRRAGELFF
CDR3nt: TGTGCCAGCAGCATCTACAGGAGGGCCGGGGAGCTGTTTTTT

abundance: -
j_gene: TRBJ1-1
v_gene: TRBV4-2
d_gene: -
CDR3aa: CASSQNPLGSNTEAFF
CDR3nt: TGTGCCAGCAGCCAAAACCCATTAGGGAGCAACACTGAAGCTTTCTTT

abundance: -
j_gene: TRBJ1-2
v_gene: TRBV4-3
d_gene: -
CDR3aa: CASSQGATGSRGYTF
CDR3nt: TGCGCCAGCAGCCAAGGAGCTACAGGGTCTCGTGGCTACACCTTC

abundance: -
j_gene: TRBJ2-1
v_gene: TRBV29-1
d_gene: -
CDR3aa: CSLVGGSYNEQFF
CDR3nt: TGCAGCCTAGTCGGGGGCTCCTACAATGAGCAGTTCTTC

abundance: -
j_gene: TRBJ1-3
v_gene: TRBV5-1
d_gene: -
CDR3aa: CASRFDSTSGNTIYF
CDR3nt: TGCGCCAGCAGGTTCGACAGTACCTCTGGAAACACCATATATTTT

abundance: few
j_gene: TRBJ1-1
v_gene: TRBV2
d_gene: -
CDR3aa: CASSEEKNTEAFF
CDR3nt: TGTGCCAGCAGTGAGGAGAAGAACACTGAAGCTTTCTTT

abundance: -
j_gene: TRBJ2-7
v_gene: TRBV11-2
d_gene: TRBD1
CDR3aa: CASSAPGQDYEQYF
CDR3nt: TGTGCCAGCAGCGCCCCTGGACAGGACTACGAGCAGTACTTC

abundance: -
j_gene: TRBJ1-6
v_gene: TRBV4-3
d_gene: TRBD1
CDR3aa: CASSPMTGTYNSPLHF
CDR3nt: TGCGCCAGCAGCCCTATGACAGGGACCTATAATTCACCCCTCCACTTT

abundance: -
j_gene: TRBJ1-2
v_gene: TRBV20-1
d_gene: -
CDR3aa: CSAQAYGYTF
CDR3nt: TGCAGTGCTCAAGCCTATGGCTACACCTTC

abundance: -
j_gene: TRBJ2-1
v_gene: TRBV11-2
d_gene: TRBD2
CDR3aa: CASSRLASGGNAEQFF
CDR3nt: TGTGCCAGCAGCCGACTAGCTAGCGGGGGGAATGCAGAGCAGTTCTTC

abundance: -
j_gene: TRBJ2-2
v_gene: TRBV9
d_gene: TRBD1
CDR3aa: CASNPTGANTGELFF
CDR3nt: TGTGCCAGCAACCCGACAGGGGCGAACACCGGGGAGCTGTTTTTT

abundance: once
j_gene: TRBJ1-2
v_gene: TRBV5-4
d_gene: TRBD1
CDR3aa: CASSPGGTGVIAYGYTF
CDR3nt: TGTGCCAGCAGCCCTGGGGGGACAGGGGTAATAGCCTATGGCTACACCTTC

abundance: few
j_gene: TRBJ2-7
v_gene: TRBV28
d_gene: -
CDR3aa: CASSIPGNFYEQYF
CDR3nt: TGTGCCAGCAGTATTCCCGGGAATTTCTACGAGCAGTACTTC

abundance: few
j_gene: TRBJ1-1
v_gene: TRBV7-9
d_gene: -
CDR3aa: CASSRFGGKHTEAFF
CDR3nt: TGTGCCAGCAGCCGTTTTGGGGGGAAGCACACTGAAGCTTTCTTT

abundance: few
j_gene: TRBJ1-4
v_gene: TRBV29-1
d_gene: -
CDR3aa: CSVAQGFNEKLFF
CDR3nt: TGCAGCGTTGCGCAGGGGTTTAATGAAAAACTGTTTTTT

abundance: -
j_gene: TRBJ1-5
v_gene: TRBV10-3
d_gene: TRBD1
CDR3aa: CAISEDRGGNQPQHF
CDR3nt: TGTGCCATCAGTGAGGACAGGGGAGGCAATCAGCCCCAGCATTTT

abundance: few
j_gene: TRBJ1-1
v_gene: TRBV5-1
d_gene: TRBD1
CDR3aa: CASSGTGLNTEAFF
CDR3nt: TGCGCCAGCAGCGGGACAGGTTTGAACACTGAAGCTTTCTTT

abundance: -
j_gene: TRBJ2-7
v_gene: TRBV7-9
d_gene: TRBD1
CDR3aa: CASSSIRGSYEQYF
CDR3nt: TGTGCCAGCAGCTCGATCAGGGGGTCCTACGAGCAGTACTTC

abundance: few
j_gene: TRBJ2-7
v_gene: TRBV14
d_gene: TRBD1
CDR3aa: CASSQGTGVYEQYF
CDR3nt: TGTGCCAGCAGCCAAGGGACAGGAGTCTACGAGCAGTACTTC

abundance: many
j_gene: TRBJ1-1
v_gene: TRBV4-2
d_gene: TRBD1
CDR3aa: CASSNQGANEAFF
CDR3nt: TGTGCCAGCAGCAATCAGGGGGCGAATGAAGCTTTCTTT

abundance: -
j_gene: TRBJ1-5
v_gene: TRBV28
d_gene: -
CDR3aa: CASSQESYQPQHF
CDR3nt: TGTGCCAGCAGCCAGGAAAGTTATCAGCCCCAGCATTTT

abundance: -
j_gene: TRBJ2-7
v_gene: TRBV7-6
d_gene: TRBD1
CDR3aa: CASSPLDRVGVLSEQYF
CDR3nt: TGTGCCAGCAGCCCACTAGACAGGGTGGGAGTCCTCTCCGAGCAGTACTTC

abundance: once
j_gene: TRBJ1-2
v_gene: TRBV28
d_gene: -
CDR3aa: CASSLEGYGYTF
CDR3nt: TGTGCCAGCAGTTTGGAGGGTTATGGCTACACCTTC

abundance: -
j_gene: TRBJ2-7
v_gene: TRBV4-1
d_gene: -
CDR3aa: CASSQRQSYEQYF
CDR3nt: TGCGCCAGCAGCCAAAGACAGTCCTACGAGCAGTACTTC

abundance: few
j_gene: TRBJ2-3
v_gene: TRBV1
d_gene: -
CDR3aa: CTSSQDSGREVTDTQYF
CDR3nt: TGCACCAGCAGCCAAGATTCAGGGCGGGAAGTCACAGATACGCAGTATTTT

abundance: -
j_gene: TRBJ1-1
v_gene: TRBV6-6
d_gene: -
CDR3aa: CASRQLEGKYTEAFF
CDR3nt: TGTGCCAGCAGACAGTTGGAGGGGAAATACACTGAAGCTTTCTTT